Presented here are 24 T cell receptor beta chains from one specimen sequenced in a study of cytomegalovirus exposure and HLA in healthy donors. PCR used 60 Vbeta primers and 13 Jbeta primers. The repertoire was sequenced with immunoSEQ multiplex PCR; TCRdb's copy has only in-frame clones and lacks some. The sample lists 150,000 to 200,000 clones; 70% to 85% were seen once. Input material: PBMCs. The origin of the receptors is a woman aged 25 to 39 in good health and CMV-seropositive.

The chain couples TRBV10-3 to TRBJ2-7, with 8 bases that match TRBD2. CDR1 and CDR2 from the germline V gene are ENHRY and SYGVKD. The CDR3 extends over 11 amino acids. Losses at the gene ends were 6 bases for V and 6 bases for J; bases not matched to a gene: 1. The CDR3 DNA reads TGTGCCATCAGAGGACTAGCCGAGCAGTACTTC. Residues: CAIRGLAEQYF.

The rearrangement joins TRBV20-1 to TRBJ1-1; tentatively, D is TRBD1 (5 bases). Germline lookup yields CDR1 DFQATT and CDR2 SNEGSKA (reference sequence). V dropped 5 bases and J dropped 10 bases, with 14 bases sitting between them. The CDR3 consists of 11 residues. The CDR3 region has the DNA TGCAGTGCTCTCAGGGCCCCCGGAGCTTTCTTT. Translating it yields CSALRAPGAFF.

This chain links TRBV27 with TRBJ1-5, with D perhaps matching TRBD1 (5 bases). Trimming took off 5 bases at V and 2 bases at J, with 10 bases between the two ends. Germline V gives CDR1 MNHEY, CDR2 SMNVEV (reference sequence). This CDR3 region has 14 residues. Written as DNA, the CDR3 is TGTGCCAGCAGTAAAGGGGTGGGCAATCAGCCCCAGCATTTT. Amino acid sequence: CASSKGVGNQPQHF.

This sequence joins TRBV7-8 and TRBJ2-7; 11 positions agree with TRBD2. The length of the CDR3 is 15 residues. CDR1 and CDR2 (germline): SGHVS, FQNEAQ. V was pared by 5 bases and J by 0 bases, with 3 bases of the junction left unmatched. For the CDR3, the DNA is TGTGCCAGCAGCCCGGGACTAGCGGTCTCCTACGAGCAGTACTTC. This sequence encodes CASSPGLAVSYEQYF.

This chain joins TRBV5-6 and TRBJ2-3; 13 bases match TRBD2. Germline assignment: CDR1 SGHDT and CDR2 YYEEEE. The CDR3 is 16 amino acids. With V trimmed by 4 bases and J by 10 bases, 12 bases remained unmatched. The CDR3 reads CASSLIRTSGRGAQYF. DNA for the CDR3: TGTGCCAGCAGCCTAATAAGGACTAGCGGGAGAGGTGCGCAGTATTTT.

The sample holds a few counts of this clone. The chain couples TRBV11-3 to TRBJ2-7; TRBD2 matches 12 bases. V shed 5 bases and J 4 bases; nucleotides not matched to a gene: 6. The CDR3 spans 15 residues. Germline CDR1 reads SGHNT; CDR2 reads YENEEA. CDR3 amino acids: CASSPSGGAQYEQYF. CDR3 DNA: TGTGCCAGCAGCCCTAGCGGGGGGGCTCAATACGAGCAGTACTTC.

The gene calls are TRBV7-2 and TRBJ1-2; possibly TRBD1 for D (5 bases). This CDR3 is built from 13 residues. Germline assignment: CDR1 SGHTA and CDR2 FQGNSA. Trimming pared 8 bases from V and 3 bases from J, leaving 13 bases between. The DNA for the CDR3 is TGTGCCAGCCGCGGCAGGGAGGACTATGGCTACACCTTC. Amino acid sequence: CASRGREDYGYTF.

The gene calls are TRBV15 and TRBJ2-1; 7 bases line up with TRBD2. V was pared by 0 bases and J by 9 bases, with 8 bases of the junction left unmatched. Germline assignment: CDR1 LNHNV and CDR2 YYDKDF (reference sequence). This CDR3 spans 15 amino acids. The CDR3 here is CATSRDYARGTEQFF. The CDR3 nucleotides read TGTGCCACCAGCAGAGATTATGCGCGGGGGACTGAGCAGTTCTTC.

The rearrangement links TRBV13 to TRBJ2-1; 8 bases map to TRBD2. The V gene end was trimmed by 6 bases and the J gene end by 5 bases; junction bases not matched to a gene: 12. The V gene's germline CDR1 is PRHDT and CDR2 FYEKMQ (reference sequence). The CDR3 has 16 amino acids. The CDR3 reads CASSSPGLGVHNEQFF. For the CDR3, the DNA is TGTGCCAGCAGTTCTCCGGGACTAGGGGTTCACAATGAGCAGTTCTTC. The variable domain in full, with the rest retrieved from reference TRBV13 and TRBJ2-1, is AAGVIQSPRHLIKEKRETATLKCYPIPRHDTVYWYQQGPGQDPQFLISFYEKMQSDKGSIPDRFSAQQFSDYHSELNMSSLELGDSALYFCASSSPGLGVHNEQFFGPGTRLTVL.

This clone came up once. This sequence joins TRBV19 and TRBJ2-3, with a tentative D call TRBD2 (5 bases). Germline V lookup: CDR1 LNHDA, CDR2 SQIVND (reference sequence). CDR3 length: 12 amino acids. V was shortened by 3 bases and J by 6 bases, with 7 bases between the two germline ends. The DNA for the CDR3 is TGTGCCAGTAGTATTAGGAGGGATACGCAGTATTTT. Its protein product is CASSIRRDTQYF.

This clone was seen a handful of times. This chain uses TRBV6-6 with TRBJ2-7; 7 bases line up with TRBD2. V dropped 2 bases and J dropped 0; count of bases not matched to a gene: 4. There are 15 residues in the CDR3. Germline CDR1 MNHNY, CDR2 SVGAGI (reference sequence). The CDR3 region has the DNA TGTGCCAGCAGTTACGACGGGACTACCTCCTACGAGCAGTACTTC. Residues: CASSYDGTTSYEQYF.

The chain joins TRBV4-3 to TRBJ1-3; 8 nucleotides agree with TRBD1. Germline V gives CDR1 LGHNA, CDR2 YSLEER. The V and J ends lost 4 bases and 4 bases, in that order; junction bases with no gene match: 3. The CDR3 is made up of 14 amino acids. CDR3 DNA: TGCGCCAGCAGCCCGGACAGGGTGGGAAACACCATATATTTT. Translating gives CASSPDRVGNTIYF.

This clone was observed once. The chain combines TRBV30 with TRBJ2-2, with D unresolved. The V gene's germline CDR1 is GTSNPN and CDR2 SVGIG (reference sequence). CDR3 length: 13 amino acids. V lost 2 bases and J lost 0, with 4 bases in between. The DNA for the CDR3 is TGTGCCTGGAGTCTAACGAACACCGGGGAGCTGTTTTTT. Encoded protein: CAWSLTNTGELFF.

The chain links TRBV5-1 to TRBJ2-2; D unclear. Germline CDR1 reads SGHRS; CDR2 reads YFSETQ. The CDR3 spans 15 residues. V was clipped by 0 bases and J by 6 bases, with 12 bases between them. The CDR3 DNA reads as TGCGCCAGCAGCTTGGGCCTAGAGGTATCCGGGGAGCTGTTTTTT. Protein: CASSLGLEVSGELFF.

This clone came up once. The DNA for the CDR3 is TGTGCCAGCAACCCAGGGGGCGCCTACGAGCAGTACTTC. Amino acid sequence: CASNPGGAYEQYF. V gene TRBV6-6 combines with J gene TRBJ2-7; 8 nucleotides line up with TRBD1. Losses at the gene ends were 7 bases for V and 2 bases for J; bases not matched to a gene: 4. CDR3 size: 13 residues. Germline V gives CDR1 MNHNY, CDR2 SVGAGI (reference sequence).

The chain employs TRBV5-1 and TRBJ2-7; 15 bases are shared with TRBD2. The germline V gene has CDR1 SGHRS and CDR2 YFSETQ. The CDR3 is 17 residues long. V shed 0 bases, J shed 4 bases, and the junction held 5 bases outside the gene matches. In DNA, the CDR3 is TGCGCCAGCAGCTTGGGGACTAGCGGGGGGGCCTTGTACGAGCAGTACTTC. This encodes CASSLGTSGGALYEQYF.

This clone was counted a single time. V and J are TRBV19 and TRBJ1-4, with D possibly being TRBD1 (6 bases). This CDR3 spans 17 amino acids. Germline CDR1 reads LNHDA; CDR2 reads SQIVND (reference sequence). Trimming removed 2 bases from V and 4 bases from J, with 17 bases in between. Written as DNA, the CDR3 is TGTGCCAGTAGTATATCTGCCGGGACAATAAATAATGAAAAACTGTTTTTT. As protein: CASSISAGTINNEKLFF.

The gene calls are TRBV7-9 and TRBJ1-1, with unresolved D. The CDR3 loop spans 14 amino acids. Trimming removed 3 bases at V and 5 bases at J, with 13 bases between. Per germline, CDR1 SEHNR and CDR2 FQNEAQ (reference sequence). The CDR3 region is CASSFRGLNTEAFF. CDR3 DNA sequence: TGTGCCAGCAGCTTCCGTGGGCTAAATACTGAAGCTTTCTTT.

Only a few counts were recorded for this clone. CDR3 amino acids: CASSLARSRGNYGYTF. CDR3 DNA sequence: TGTGCCAGCAGCTTAGCGCGGTCGCGCGGAAACTATGGCTACACCTTC. The rearrangement joins TRBV7-8 to TRBJ1-2, with unresolved D. The CDR3 spans 16 residues. The germline V and J ends were trimmed by 0 bases and 2 bases, with 13 bases remaining between them. Germline V gives CDR1 SGHVS, CDR2 FQNEAQ.

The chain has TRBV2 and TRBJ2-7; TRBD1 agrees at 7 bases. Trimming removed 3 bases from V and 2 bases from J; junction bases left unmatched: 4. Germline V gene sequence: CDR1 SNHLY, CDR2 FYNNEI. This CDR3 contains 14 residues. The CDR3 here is CASSDGTETYEQYF. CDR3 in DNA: TGTGCCAGCAGTGATGGGACAGAGACCTACGAGCAGTACTTC.

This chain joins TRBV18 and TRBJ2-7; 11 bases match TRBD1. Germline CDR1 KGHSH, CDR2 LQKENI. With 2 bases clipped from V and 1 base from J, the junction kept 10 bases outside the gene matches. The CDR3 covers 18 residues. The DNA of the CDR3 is TGTGCCAGCTCACCATTGGGACAGGGGGATCCTTATTCCTACGAGCAGTACTTC. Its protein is CASSPLGQGDPYSYEQYF.

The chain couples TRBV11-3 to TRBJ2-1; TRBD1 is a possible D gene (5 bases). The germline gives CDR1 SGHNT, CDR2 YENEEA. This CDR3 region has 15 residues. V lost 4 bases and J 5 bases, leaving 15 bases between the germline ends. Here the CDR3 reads CASSSAGWVNNEQFF. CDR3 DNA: TGTGCCAGCAGCTCAGCAGGGTGGGTCAACAATGAGCAGTTCTTC.

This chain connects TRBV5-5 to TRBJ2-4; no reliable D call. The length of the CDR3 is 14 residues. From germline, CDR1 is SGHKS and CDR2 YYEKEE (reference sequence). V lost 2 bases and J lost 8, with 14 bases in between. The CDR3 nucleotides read TGTGCCAGCAGCTTATTCCAACTGGCGGACATTCAGTACTTC. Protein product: CASSLFQLADIQYF.

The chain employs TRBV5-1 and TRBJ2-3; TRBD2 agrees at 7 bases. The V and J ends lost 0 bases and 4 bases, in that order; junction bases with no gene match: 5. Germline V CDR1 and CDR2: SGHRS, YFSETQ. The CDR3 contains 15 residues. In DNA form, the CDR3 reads TGCGCCAGCAGCTTGGGCGGGGGTAAGCCAGATACGCAGTATTTT. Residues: CASSLGGGKPDTQYF.